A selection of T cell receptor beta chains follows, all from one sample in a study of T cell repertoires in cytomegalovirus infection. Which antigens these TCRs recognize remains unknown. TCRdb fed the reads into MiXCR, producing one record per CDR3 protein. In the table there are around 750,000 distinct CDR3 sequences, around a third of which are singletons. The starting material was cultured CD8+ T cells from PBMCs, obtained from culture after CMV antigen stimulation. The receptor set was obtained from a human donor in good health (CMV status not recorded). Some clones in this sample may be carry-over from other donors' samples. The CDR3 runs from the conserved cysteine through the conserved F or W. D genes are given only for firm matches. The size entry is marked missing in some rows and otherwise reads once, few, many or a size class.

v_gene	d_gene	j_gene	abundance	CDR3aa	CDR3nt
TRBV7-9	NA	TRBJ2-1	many	CASSLAGNYNEQFF	TGTGCCAGCAGCTTAGCGGGCAACTACAATGAGCAGTTCTTC
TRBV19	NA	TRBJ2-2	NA	CASSILRESAGELFF	TGTGCCAGTAGTATATTACGGGAGTCCGCCGGGGAGCTGTTTTTT
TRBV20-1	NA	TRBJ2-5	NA	CSARTEKETQYF	TGCAGTGCCCGGACAGAGAAAGAGACCCAGTACTTC
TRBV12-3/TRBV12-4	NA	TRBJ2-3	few	CASSLQLVADTQYF	TGTGCCAGCAGTTTACAACTAGTGGCAGATACGCAGTATTTT
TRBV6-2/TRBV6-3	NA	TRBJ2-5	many	CASTPDNEETQYF	TGTGCCAGCACCCCAGACAATGAGGAGACCCAGTACTTC
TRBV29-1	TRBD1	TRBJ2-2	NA	CSVEGQGIGELFF	TGCAGCGTTGAGGGACAGGGGATCGGGGAGCTGTTTTTT
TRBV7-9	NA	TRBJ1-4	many	CASSGTRMRATNEKLFF	TGTGCCAGCAGCGGGACCCGCATGAGAGCAACTAATGAAAAACTGTTTTTT
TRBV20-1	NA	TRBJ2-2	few	CSARDSNTGELFF	TGCAGTGCTAGAGATTCGAACACCGGGGAGCTGTTTTTT
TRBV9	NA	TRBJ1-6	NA	CASSVSVRGRENSPLHF	TGTGCCAGCAGCGTCTCGGTTCGGGGCAGAGAAAATTCACCCCTCCACTTT
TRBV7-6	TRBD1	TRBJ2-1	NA	CASSLGDRVGDNEQFF	TGTGCCAGCAGCTTAGGCGACAGGGTTGGCGACAATGAGCAGTTCTTC
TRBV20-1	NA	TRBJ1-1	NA	CSEEVRGVPEAFF	TGCAGTGAGGAAGTAAGGGGCGTCCCTGAAGCTTTCTTT
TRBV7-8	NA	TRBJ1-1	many	CASSSRGGNTEAFF	TGTGCCAGCAGTTCTCGCGGGGGGAACACTGAAGCTTTCTTT
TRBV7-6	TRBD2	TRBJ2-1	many	CASSLERGSYNEQFF	TGTGCCAGCAGTTTAGAGCGGGGCTCCTACAATGAGCAGTTCTTC
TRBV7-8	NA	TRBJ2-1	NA	CASSLSAAEQFF	TGTGCCAGCAGCTTAAGTGCAGCTGAGCAGTTCTTC
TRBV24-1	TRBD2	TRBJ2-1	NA	CATSDPGGGNEQFF	TGTGCCACCAGTGACCCCGGGGGAGGGAATGAGCAGTTCTTC
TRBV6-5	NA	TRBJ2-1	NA	CASSFYRDGYNEQFF	TGTGCCAGCAGTTTCTACAGGGACGGGTACAATGAGCAGTTCTTC
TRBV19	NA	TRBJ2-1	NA	CASSASVSPYNEQFF	TGTGCCAGTAGTGCGTCAGTAAGTCCGTACAATGAGCAGTTCTTC
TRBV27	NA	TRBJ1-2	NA	CASSLSSGIVDYGYTF	TGTGCCAGCAGTTTATCGAGTGGGATTGTAGACTATGGCTACACCTTC
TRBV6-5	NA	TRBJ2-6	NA	CASSPPSLGANVLTF	TGTGCCAGCAGTCCACCCTCTCTTGGGGCCAACGTCCTGACTTTC
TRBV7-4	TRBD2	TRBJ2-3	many	CASSYLSMRGIITDTQYF	TGTGCCAGCAGTTACTTAAGTATGCGGGGGATCATCACCGATACGCAGTATTTT
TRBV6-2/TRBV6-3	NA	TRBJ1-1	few	CASKLWHGEGTEAFF	TGTGCCAGCAAACTGTGGCACGGGGAGGGCACTGAAGCTTTCTTT
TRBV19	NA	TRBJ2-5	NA	CASSFSDLLGETQYF	TGTGCCAGTAGTTTTTCCGACCTCCTAGGGGAGACCCAGTACTTC
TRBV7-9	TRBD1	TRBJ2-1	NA	CASSDGQVSYSEQFF	TGTGCCAGCAGCGACGGACAGGTCTCCTACAGTGAGCAGTTCTTC
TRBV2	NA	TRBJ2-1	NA	CASKGGFDEQFF	TGTGCCAGCAAAGGAGGGTTCGATGAGCAGTTCTTC
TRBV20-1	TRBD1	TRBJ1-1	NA	CSAQTDREVEAFF	TGCAGTGCCCAGACAGACAGGGAGGTGGAAGCTTTCTTT
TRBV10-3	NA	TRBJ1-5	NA	CAIRSGDGSNQPQHF	TGTGCCATCAGATCGGGGGACGGCAGCAATCAGCCCCAGCATTTT
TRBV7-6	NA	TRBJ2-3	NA	CASSRTALGIDTQYF	TGTGCCAGCAGCCGCACAGCCCTCGGCATAGATACGCAGTATTTT
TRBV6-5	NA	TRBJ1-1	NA	CASSYSSLGGTEAFF	TGTGCCAGCAGTTACTCGAGCCTCGGAGGGACTGAAGCTTTCTTT
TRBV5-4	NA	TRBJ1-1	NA	CASRFHGNTEAFF	TGTGCCAGCCGATTCCACGGGAACACTGAAGCTTTCTTT